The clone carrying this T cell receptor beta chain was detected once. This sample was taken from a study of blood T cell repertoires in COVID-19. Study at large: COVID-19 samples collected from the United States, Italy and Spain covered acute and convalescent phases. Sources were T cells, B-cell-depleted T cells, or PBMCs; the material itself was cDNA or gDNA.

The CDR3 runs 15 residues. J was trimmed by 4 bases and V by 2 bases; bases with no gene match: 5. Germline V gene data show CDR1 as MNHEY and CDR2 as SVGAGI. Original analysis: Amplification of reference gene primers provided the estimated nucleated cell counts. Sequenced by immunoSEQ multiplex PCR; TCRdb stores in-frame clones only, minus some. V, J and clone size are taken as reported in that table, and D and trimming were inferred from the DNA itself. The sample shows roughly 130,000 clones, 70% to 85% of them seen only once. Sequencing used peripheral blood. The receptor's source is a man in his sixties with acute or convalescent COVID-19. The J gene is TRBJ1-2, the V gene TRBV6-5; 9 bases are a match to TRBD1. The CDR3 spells CASSYRGQGLYGYTF. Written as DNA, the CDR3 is TGTGCCAGCAGTTACAGGGGACAGGGCCTCTATGGCTACACCTTC.